A single T cell receptor (beta chain) is shown here with its context. As yet, its antigen is unknown. V was shortened by 2 bases and J by 7 bases, with 11 bases between the two germline ends. The germline V gene encodes CDR1 MDHEN and CDR2 SYDVKM. The CDR3 covers 13 residues. The data belong to a study of cytomegalovirus exposure and HLA in healthy donors. Study observations and caveats: Researchers catalogued approximately 170 TCR beta chains as cytomegalovirus-associated. Some public TCRs appeared in many individuals, while most sequences were rare. According to a subsequent analysis, TCR clusters from the first cohort were inclined to appear together in the roughly 120 validation repertoires.

Profiling relied on immunoSEQ multiplex PCR, and the TCRdb table lists in-frame clones only, not all of them. The sample carries 160,000 or so clones, 70% to 90% recorded once. V is TRBV28 and J is TRBJ1-1; the D is unclear. The TCR comes from a man younger than 35 in good health and CMV-seronegative. Sequences were obtained from PBMCs. The CDR3 bases are TGTGCCAGCAGTTTAAACGGGTTGCTTGAAGCTTTCTTT. Its protein is CASSLNGLLEAFF.